Listed here are 7 T cell receptor beta chains from one sample, sequenced in a study of T cells in women clearing cervical HPV infection. Repertoires were generated with immunoSEQ multiplex PCR, while TCRdb's copy carries only in-frame clones and drops some. This table holds over 30,000 clones. Specimen: blood buffy coat. Receptors were obtained from a woman between 18 and 70 years old with a cervical HPV16 infection that either progressed to CIN3+ or cleared (not recorded which).

With regard to this clone: Read sequence stops 3 residues before the CDR3 end, and the germline J gene provides the missing end. V and J are TRBV19 and TRBJ1-2; TRBD1 is a possible D gene (6 bases). CDR3 length: 15 residues. The germline CDR1 and CDR2 sequences are LNHDA and SQIVND (reference sequence). Here the CDR3 reads CASSIWGLGDNDYTF. Partial CDR3 DNA: TGTGCCAGTAGTATTTGGGGCTTGGGGGACAATGAC.

Remarks on this clone: The read falls 3 residues short of the CDR3 end, and the missing part is taken from the germline J gene. The chain links TRBV30 to TRBJ1-2; D perhaps matches TRBD1 (5 bases). Germline V CDR1 and CDR2: GTSNPN, SVGIG (reference sequence). This CDR3 spans 12 amino acids. V lost 7 bases and J 1 base, leaving 10 bases between the germline ends. CDR3 residues: CASQQVNYGYTF. CDR3 DNA (partial): TGTGCCTCCCAACAGGTTAACTATGGC.

For this clone: The read gets to within 3 residues of the CDR3 end, and the germline J gene fills in the rest. The chain employs TRBV7-2 and TRBJ1-5; possibly TRBD1 for D (6 bases). V was clipped by 4 bases and J by 4 bases, with 14 bases between them. This CDR3 spans 15 amino acids. Germline CDR1 reads SGHTA; CDR2 reads FQGNSA. The CDR3 DNA, read in part, is TGTGCCAGCAGCTGGGCTCCAGGGGTAAATCAGCCC. It translates to CASSWAPGVNQP. The whole CDR3 protein is CASSWAPGVNQPQHF.

A word on this clone: The CDR3 end falls 3 residues outside the read, so it is completed with the germline J gene. The rearrangement links TRBV2 to TRBJ1-4, with 9 bases fitting TRBD1. The germline V gene encodes CDR1 SNHLY and CDR2 FYNNEI. The junction had 9 bases not matched to a gene; V was cut back by 5 bases and J by 8 bases. This CDR3 comprises 15 residues. CDR3 DNA, as far as it was read: TGTGCCAGCAGTCGAAGCGGGACAGGGTACGAAAAA. Its protein product is CASSRSGTGYEK. The whole CDR3 sequence reads CASSRSGTGYEKLFF.

Notes on this clone: The read terminates 3 residues ahead of where the CDR3 ends, so the germline J gene completes it. The V call is TRBV7-2, the J call TRBJ2-4, with TRBD2 as a possible D gene (6 bases). CDR3 length: 13 residues. Germline V gene sequence: CDR1 SGHTA, CDR2 FQGNSA. The ends were cut back, 1 base at V and 8 bases at J, with 9 bases in the middle. The sequenced CDR3 bases are TGTGCCAGCAGCTTAGGTTGGGGGGACATT. Its protein product is CASSLGWGDI. The CDR3 in its entirety is CASSLGWGDIQYF.

In the case of this clone: Sequencing ends 3 residues short of the CDR3 end; the germline J gene provides the rest. The rearrangement uses TRBV10-3 and TRBJ1-3; D is uncertain. Germline values: CDR1 ENHRY, CDR2 SYGVKD. The germline V and J ends were trimmed by 10 bases and 0 bases, with 7 bases remaining between them. The CDR3 extends over 12 amino acids. The DNA read from the CDR3 is TGTGCCACGACACTCTCTGGAAACACC. It translates to CATTLSGNT. In full, the CDR3 is CATTLSGNTIYF.

For this clone: Coverage ceases 3 residues before the CDR3 finishes, and the germline J gene fills in the end. This rearrangement joins TRBV23-1 to TRBJ2-7; TRBD1 matches 7 bases. TRBV23-1 is sorted into the ORF group, with uncertain function. CDR3 length equals 15 residues. With 4 bases clipped from V and 6 bases from J, the junction kept 12 bases outside the gene matches. The CDR3 bases that were read are TGCGCCAGCAGTCGACAGAGGACAGGAATGCGCGAG. It encodes CASSRQRTGMRE. The entire CDR3 protein reads CASSRQRTGMREQYF.